This is a list of T cell receptor beta chains from one sample in a study of cytomegalovirus exposure and HLA in healthy donors. The data were produced by immunoSEQ multiplex PCR, yet TCRdb's version contains in-frame clones alone and is incomplete. The table includes over 150,000 clones, approximately 79% detected once. Sequenced: PBMCs. These receptors were obtained from a man aged 35 to 55 in good health and CMV-seronegative. Both conserved end residues are part of each CDR3. The order of the fields is clone size, V gene, D gene, J gene, CDR3 DNA, CDR3 protein. The D gene is left open where the match is weak. Only some rows state a clone size, as once, few, many or a class for expanded clones.

.	TRBV2	.	TRBJ2-3	TGTGCCAGCAGTCCCAGAGTACTAGAGCGGCATACGCAGTATTTT	CASSPRVLERHTQYF
.	TRBV19	.	TRBJ1-5	TGTGCCAGTAGTATGGACAGAGCCCTCAATCAGCCCCAGCATTTT	CASSMDRALNQPQHF
.	TRBV20-1	.	TRBJ1-1	TGCAGTGCTAACTTATTGTCTGAAGCTTTCTTT	CSANLLSEAFF
.	TRBV19	.	TRBJ1-1	TGTGCCAGTAGTATAGGGGCCACTGAAGCTTTCTTT	CASSIGATEAFF
.	TRBV11-3	.	TRBJ2-5	TGTGCCAGCAGCTTAGGCCCAGGTCAAGAGACCCAGTACTTC	CASSLGPGQETQYF
few	TRBV6-4	TRBD2	TRBJ2-2	TGTGCCAGCAGTTCCGGGACTAGCGTCCCCACCGGGGAGCTGTTTTTT	CASSSGTSVPTGELFF
.	TRBV19	TRBD2	TRBJ2-7	TGTGCCAGTAGTGCGGGGGTCGAGCAGTACTTC	CASSAGVEQYF
.	TRBV28	TRBD1	TRBJ1-6	TGTGCCAGCGCACGGGACAGGGGTTCACCCCTCCACTTT	CASARDRGSPLHF
once	TRBV5-4	.	TRBJ2-3	TGTGCCAGCAGCTTGGCGGGAGTGCATACGCAGTATTTT	CASSLAGVHTQYF
few	TRBV28	TRBD1	TRBJ2-2	TGTGCCAGCAGTGGGACAGTACTCACCGGGGAGCTGTTTTTT	CASSGTVLTGELFF